This TCR beta chain was identified during a study of cytomegalovirus exposure and HLA in healthy donors. Across the whole study: Within an early data release were about 85 million unique TCRs drawn from HLA-typed donors. Membership in the Caucasian-associated ancestry cluster was found for around 85% of roughly 400 genotyped donors.

CDR3 length: 16 amino acids. V dropped 3 bases and J dropped 0 bases, with 14 bases sitting between them. Germline CDR1 reads MGHDK; CDR2 reads SYGVNS. Study observations and caveats: On later analysis, the bulk of CMV-associated TCR beta chains appeared to be HLA-restricted.

Both 60 Vbeta primers and 13 Jbeta primers went into the PCR. TCRdb keeps only in-frame clones here, not all; method: immunoSEQ multiplex PCR. The sample records approximately 150,000 clones, roughly three quarters being singletons. Of note for this clone: Its cognate antigen is unknown.

This TCR came from a female donor in good health and CMV-seronegative. Source material: PBMCs. V usage is TRBV25-1 and J usage is TRBJ1-1; possible D gene TRBD1, 5 bases. CDR3 residues: CASSDDRPYMNTEAFF. As DNA, the CDR3 is TGTGCCAGCAGTGATGACAGACCCTACATGAACACTGAAGCTTTCTTT.